This TCR beta chain was recorded in a study of T cell repertoires in cytomegalovirus infection. CDR1 and CDR2 from the germline V gene are SGHDT and YYEEEE. The CDR3 sequence is 16 residues long. The trim removed 4 bases at V and 7 bases at J, leaving 13 bases unmatched. A single record per CDR3 protein comes from TCRdb applying MiXCR to the reads. The sample has around 330,000 distinct CDR3 sequences; 17% are singletons. The chain carries TRBV5-6 and TRBJ2-1; TRBD2 agrees at 8 bases. The sample comprised PBMCs. The TCR comes from a human donor in good health (CMV status not recorded). Some clones in this sample may be carry-over from other donors' samples. The CDR3 sequence is CASSPLAGLSGNEQFF. CDR3 sequence (DNA): TGTGCCAGCAGCCCGTTAGCGGGGCTTTCGGGGAATGAGCAGTTCTTC. Full variable domain (rest looked up from reference TRBV5-6 and TRBJ2-1): DAGVTQSPTHLIKTRGQQVTLRCSPKSGHDTVSWYQQALGQGPQFIFQYYEEEERQRGNFPDRFSGHQFPNYSSELNVNALLLGDSALYLCASSPLAGLSGNEQFFGPGTRLTVL.